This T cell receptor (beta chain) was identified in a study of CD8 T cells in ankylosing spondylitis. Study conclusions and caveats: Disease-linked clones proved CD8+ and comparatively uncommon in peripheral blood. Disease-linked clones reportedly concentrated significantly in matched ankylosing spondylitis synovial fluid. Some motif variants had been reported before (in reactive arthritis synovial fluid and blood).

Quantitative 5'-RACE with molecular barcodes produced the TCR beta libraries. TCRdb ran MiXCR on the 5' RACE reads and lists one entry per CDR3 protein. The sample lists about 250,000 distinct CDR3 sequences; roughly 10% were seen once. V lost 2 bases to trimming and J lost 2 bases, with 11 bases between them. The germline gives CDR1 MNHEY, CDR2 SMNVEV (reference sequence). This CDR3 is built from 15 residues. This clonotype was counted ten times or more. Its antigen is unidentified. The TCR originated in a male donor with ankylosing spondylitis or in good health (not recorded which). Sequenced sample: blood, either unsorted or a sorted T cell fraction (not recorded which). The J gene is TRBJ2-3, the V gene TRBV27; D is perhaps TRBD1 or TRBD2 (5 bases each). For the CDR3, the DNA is TGTGCCAGCAGTTTACTTGGGGGAAACACAGATACGCAGTATTTT. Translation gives CASSLLGGNTDTQYF.